The 19 T cell receptor beta chains below were found in one sample sequenced in a study of regulatory and conventional T cells in RAG deficiency. Clones were read by immunoSEQ multiplex PCR, and TCRdb kept only the in-frame ones, dropping some. The profile covers tens of thousands of clones, with 80% to 90% appearing a single time and 4.5% to 5.5% taken by the ten largest. The same data also went into a second study, on regulatory T cells. That publication notes: Primers: 52 TRBV forward and 13 TRBJ reverse.

Sequencing used CD8+ T cells sorted from blood. These receptor sequences come from a human donor in good health.

As concerns this clone: Given a much more abundant clone one base away, this may be a read error. The chain joins TRBV14 to TRBJ1-2; D remains unclear. Germline V lookup: CDR1 SGHDN, CDR2 FVKESK. Trimming took 5 bases from V and 1 from J, leaving 5 bases between them. The CDR3 is 12 residues long. The CDR3 DNA reads as TGTGCCAGCAGCGTAGATAACTATGGCTACACCTTC. Protein: CASSVDNYGYTF.

The chain joins TRBV15 to TRBJ2-3; D unresolved. V lost 0 bases to trimming and J lost 4 bases, with 14 bases between them. The CDR3 is 16 amino acids. Per the germline V gene, CDR1 is LNHNV and CDR2 is YYDKDF (reference sequence). CDR3 protein: CATSRDKPPNPDTQYF. Written as DNA, the CDR3 is TGTGCCACCAGCAGAGATAAGCCCCCTAACCCAGATACGCAGTATTTT.

The chain uses TRBV4-3 and TRBJ2-7; 7 bases align to TRBD1. The junction had 8 bases not matched to a gene; V was cut back by 3 bases and J by 0 bases. CDR1 LGHNA and CDR2 YSLEER come from the germline V gene. The CDR3 contains 16 residues. In DNA form, the CDR3 reads TGCGCCAGCAGCCATACCGTGACAGGGAGCTCCTACGAGCAGTACTTC. Protein product: CASSHTVTGSSYEQYF.

The chain is built from TRBV11-2 and TRBJ2-3, with D unclear. The germline V and J ends were trimmed by 5 bases and 6 bases, with 9 bases remaining between them. The CDR3 has 12 residues. Germline CDR1 is SGHAT and CDR2 is FQNNGV. The CDR3: CASSPGLDTQYF. CDR3 nucleotides: TGTGCCAGCAGCCCCGGTCTCGATACGCAGTATTTT.

This clone is a singleton in its sample. This sequence joins TRBV5-5 and TRBJ2-1; 8 bases map to TRBD2. CDR1 and CDR2 (germline): SGHKS, YYEKEE (reference sequence). Trimming took 0 bases from V and 4 from J; bases not matched to a gene: 6. CDR3 length: 16 residues. CDR3: CASSLAGASGYNEQFF. The CDR3 coding sequence is TGTGCCAGCAGCTTGGCCGGGGCTAGCGGGTACAATGAGCAGTTCTTC. Based on the CDR3 plus reference TRBV5-5 and TRBJ2-1, the full variable domain is DAGVTQSPTHLIKTRGQQVTLRCSPISGHKSVSWYQQVLGQGPQFIFQYYEKEERGRGNFPDRFSARQFPNYSSELNVNALLLGDSALYLCASSLAGASGYNEQFFGPGTRLTVL.

The chain joins TRBV9 to TRBJ1-2; D is possibly TRBD1 (6 bases). The CDR3 runs 17 residues. The ends were cut back, 0 bases at V and 2 bases at J, with 17 bases in the middle. The germline CDR1 and CDR2 sequences are SGDLS and YYNGEE. CDR3 loop: CASSVDLGPGTNYGYTF. As DNA, the CDR3 is TGTGCCAGCAGCGTAGACCTTGGACCCGGGACAAACTATGGCTACACCTTC.

This chain connects TRBV7-8 to TRBJ2-7; D gene unclear. The CDR3 totals 13 residues. Trimming took 3 bases from V and 7 from J, leaving 13 bases between them. Germline CDR1 SGHVS, CDR2 FQNEAQ. This CDR3 is CASSLGGWGEQYF. In DNA, the CDR3 is TGTGCCAGCAGCTTGGGTGGATGGGGAGAGCAGTACTTC.

The V call is TRBV5-1, the J call TRBJ2-3, with 7 bases aligning to TRBD1. V gave up 2 bases and J gave up 0 bases; unmatched junction bases: 6. CDR3 length: 16 residues. The germline V gene has CDR1 SGHRS and CDR2 YFSETQ. In DNA, the CDR3 is TGCGCCAGCAGCTTCCGACAGGGTGGGAGCACAGATACGCAGTATTTT. Translated: CASSFRQGGSTDTQYF.

This clone was detected a few times. One end of the junction does not line up with germline, which may come from a read error. This chain links TRBV7-9 with TRBJ2-3, with 10 nucleotides matching TRBD2. The length of the CDR3 is 16 residues. Germline-derived CDR1 and CDR2 are SEHNR and FQNEAQ (reference sequence). The chain's CDR3 is CASSSSQRGGTDTQYF. The CDR3 bases are TGTGCCAGCAGCTCATCCCAGCGGGGGGGCACGGATACGCAGTATTTT.

This clone was counted a single time. The chain recombines TRBV7-3 with TRBJ2-1; no reliable D call. Trimming removed 4 bases from V and 1 base from J, with 11 bases in between. CDR1 and CDR2 (germline): SGHTA, FQGTGA. This CDR3 contains 15 residues. CDR3 nucleotides: TGTGCCAGCAGCTCTAGACGGCAATCCTACAATGAGCAGTTCTTC. Protein sequence: CASSSRRQSYNEQFF.

This chain joins TRBV7-2 and TRBJ2-3, with TRBD2 as a possible D gene (6 bases). CDR1 and CDR2 from the germline V gene are SGHTA and FQGNSA. This CDR3 comprises 16 residues. Trimming stripped 1 base from V and 3 bases from J, with 14 bases between. The CDR3: CASSLGDYRGTDTQYF. DNA of the CDR3: TGTGCCAGCAGCTTAGGAGATTATCGGGGGACAGATACGCAGTATTTT.

This chain uses TRBV7-2 with TRBJ2-7, with 10 nucleotides matching TRBD1. The germline V gene encodes CDR1 SGHTA and CDR2 FQGNSA. This CDR3 has 19 amino acids. Trimming cost V 4 bases and J 4 bases; bases outside gene matches: 19. The CDR3 bases are TGTGCCAGCAGCTCCTTTAAGTTCGGAGGACAGGGGGGCAAATACGAGCAGTACTTC. This codes for CASSSFKFGGQGGKYEQYF.

This chain joins TRBV7-9 and TRBJ1-1; no firm D call. Germline CDR1 and CDR2: SEHNR and FQNEAQ (reference sequence). Trimming removed 4 bases from V and 0 bases from J, with 9 bases in between. The CDR3 extends over 14 amino acids. CDR3 in amino acids: CASSSDGLNTEAFF. The DNA of the CDR3 is TGTGCCAGCAGCTCCGACGGCTTGAACACTGAAGCTTTCTTT.

The chain couples TRBV4-2 to TRBJ2-1; the D is unclear. Germline assignment: CDR1 LGHNA and CDR2 YNFKEQ. This CDR3 contains 16 residues. Deletions cut 3 bases from V and 7 bases from J, with 19 bases between. The CDR3 reads CASSQMAERVRNEQFF. The CDR3 DNA reads TGTGCCAGCAGCCAGATGGCGGAGCGCGTGAGGAATGAGCAGTTCTTC.

The chain links TRBV11-2 to TRBJ2-7, with TRBD2 matching over 7 bases. The germline gives CDR1 SGHAT, CDR2 FQNNGV. With 5 bases clipped from V and 3 bases from J, the junction kept 16 bases outside the gene matches. The CDR3 extends over 17 amino acids. CDR3 residues: CASSPAGRDSTIYEQYF. For the CDR3, the DNA is TGTGCCAGCAGCCCAGCGGGGCGGGACTCTACCATCTACGAGCAGTACTTC.

This clone was observed a handful of times. V is TRBV10-3 and J is TRBJ2-2; no definite D call. The V end lost 7 bases, the J end lost 6 bases, and 15 bases lay between the germline ends. In germline, CDR1 is ENHRY, CDR2 SYGVKD. This CDR3 contains 14 residues. The CDR3 here is CAITPEENPGELFF. CDR3 nucleotides: TGTGCCATCACCCCTGAAGAAAATCCCGGGGAGCTGTTTTTT.

The genes are TRBV6-5 and TRBJ2-5, with TRBD2 matching over 7 bases. This CDR3 comprises 13 residues. The V segment lost 7 bases and the J segment 1 base; nucleotides outside the gene matches: 3. CDR1 is MNHEY and CDR2 is SVGAGI in the germline V gene. CDR3 region: CASKSGVQETQYF. CDR3 bases: TGTGCCAGCAAAAGCGGGGTCCAAGAGACCCAGTACTTC.

J is TRBJ2-1 and V is TRBV7-2, with a weak D call TRBD2 (6 bases). There are 13 residues in the CDR3. Germline V gives CDR1 SGHTA, CDR2 FQGNSA. Trimming pared 7 bases from V and 4 bases from J, leaving 11 bases between. The CDR3 DNA sequence: TGTGCCAGCAAGGCCAGCGGGTACAATGAGCAGTTCTTC. This codes for CASKASGYNEQFF. The full variable domain, with the rest looked up from reference TRBV7-2 and TRBJ2-1, is GAGVSQSPSNKVTEKGKDVELRCDPISGHTALYWYRQSLGQGLEFLIYFQGNSAPDKSGLPSDRFSAERTGGSVSTLTIQRTQQEDSAVYLCASKASGYNEQFFGPGTRLTVL.

Comments on this clone: Its ends do not fully match the called genes, so a read error is possible. V is TRBV5-8 and J is TRBJ2-7; 10 bases agree with TRBD1. The CDR3 runs to 10 residues. Germline lookup yields CDR1 SGHTS and CDR2 YDEGEE. The CDR3 protein is CASSLWTGGF. In DNA, the CDR3 is TGTGCCAGCAGCCTTTGGACAGGGGGGTTC.